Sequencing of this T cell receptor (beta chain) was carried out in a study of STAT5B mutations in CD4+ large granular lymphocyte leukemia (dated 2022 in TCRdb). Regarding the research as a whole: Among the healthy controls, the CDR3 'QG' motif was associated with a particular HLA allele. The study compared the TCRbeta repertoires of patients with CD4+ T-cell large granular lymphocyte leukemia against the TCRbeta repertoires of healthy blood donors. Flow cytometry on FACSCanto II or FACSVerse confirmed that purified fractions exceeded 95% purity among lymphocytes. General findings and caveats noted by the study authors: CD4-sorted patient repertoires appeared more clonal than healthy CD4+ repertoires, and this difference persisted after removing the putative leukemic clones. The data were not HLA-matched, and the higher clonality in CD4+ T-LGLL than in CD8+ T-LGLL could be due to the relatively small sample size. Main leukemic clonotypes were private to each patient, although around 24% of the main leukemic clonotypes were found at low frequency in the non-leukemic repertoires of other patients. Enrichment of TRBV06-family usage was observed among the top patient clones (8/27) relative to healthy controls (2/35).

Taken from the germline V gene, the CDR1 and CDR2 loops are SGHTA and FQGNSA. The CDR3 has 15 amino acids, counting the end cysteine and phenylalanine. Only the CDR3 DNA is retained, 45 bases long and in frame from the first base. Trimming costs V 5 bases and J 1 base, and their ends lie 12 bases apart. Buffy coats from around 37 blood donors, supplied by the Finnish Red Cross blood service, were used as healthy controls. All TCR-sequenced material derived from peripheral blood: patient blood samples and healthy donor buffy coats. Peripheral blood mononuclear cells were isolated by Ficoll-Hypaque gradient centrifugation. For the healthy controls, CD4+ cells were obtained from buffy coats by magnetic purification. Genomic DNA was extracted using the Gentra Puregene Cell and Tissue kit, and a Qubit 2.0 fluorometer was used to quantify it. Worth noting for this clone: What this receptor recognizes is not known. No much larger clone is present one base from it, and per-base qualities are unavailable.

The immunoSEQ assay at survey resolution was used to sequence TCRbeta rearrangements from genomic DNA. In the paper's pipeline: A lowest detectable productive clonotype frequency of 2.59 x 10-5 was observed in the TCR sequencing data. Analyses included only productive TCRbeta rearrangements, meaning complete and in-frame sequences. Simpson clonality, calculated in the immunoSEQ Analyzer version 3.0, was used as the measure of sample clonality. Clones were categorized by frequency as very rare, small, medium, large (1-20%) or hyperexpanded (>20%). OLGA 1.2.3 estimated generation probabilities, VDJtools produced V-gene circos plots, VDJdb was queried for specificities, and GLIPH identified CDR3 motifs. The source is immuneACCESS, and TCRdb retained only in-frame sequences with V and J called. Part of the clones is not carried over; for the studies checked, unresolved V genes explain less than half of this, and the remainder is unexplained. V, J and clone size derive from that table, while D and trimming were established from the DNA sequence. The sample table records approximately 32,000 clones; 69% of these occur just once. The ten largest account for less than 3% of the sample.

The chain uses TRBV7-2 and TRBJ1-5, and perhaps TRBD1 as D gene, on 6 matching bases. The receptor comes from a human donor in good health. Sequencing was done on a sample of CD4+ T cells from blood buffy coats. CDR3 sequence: CASSGGARSNQPQHF. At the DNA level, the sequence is TGTGCCAGCAGCGGGGGGGCGAGGAGCAATCAGCCCCAGCATTTT. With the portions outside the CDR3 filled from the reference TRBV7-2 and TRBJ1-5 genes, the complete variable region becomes GAGVSQSPSNKVTEKGKDVELRCDPISGHTALYWYRQSLGQGLEFLIYFQGNSAPDKSGLPSDRFSAERTGGSVSTLTIQRTQQEDSAVYLCASSGGARSNQPQHFGDGTRLSIL.